Listed below are T cell receptor beta chains from one sample, sequenced in a study of control samples from healthy donors and cancer patients. Assay used: immunoSEQ multiplex PCR; TCRdb lists only in-frame clones, some missing. The sample carries fewer than 200,000 clones, over 85% recorded once. The sequenced material came from blood. These receptors were collected from a woman in her sixties in good health. CDR3s include the opening cysteine and the closing phenylalanine or tryptophan. The D gene is left open where the match is weak. Expanded clones get a size class; other rows say once, few or many, or leave the size out.

>TRBJ2-7|TRBV2|few|.
TGTGCCAGCAATCGGAGACTATCCTACGAGCAGTACTTC
CASNRRLSYEQYF
>TRBJ2-7|TRBV6-1|.|.
TGTGCCAGCAGTGAAGAGGGGGGACAGTCCTACGAGCAGTACTTC
CASSEEGGQSYEQYF
>TRBJ1-2|TRBV19|.|.
TGTGCCAGTAGTGGGGTGGGACGGATCTATGGCTACACCTTC
CASSGVGRIYGYTF
>TRBJ1-1|TRBV7-6|.|.
TGTGCCAGCAGCTTAGCAGGGTCGAACACTGAAGCTTTCTTT
CASSLAGSNTEAFF
>TRBJ2-3|TRBV7-2|.|TRBD1
TGTGCCAGCAGCCCGGACAGGTTCGGGTCTAGCACAGATACGCAGTATTTT
CASSPDRFGSSTDTQYF
>TRBJ1-2|TRBV4-2|.|TRBD1
TGTGCCAGCAGCCAAGGGACAGGGTTGGGCTACACCTTC
CASSQGTGLGYTF
>TRBJ2-5|TRBV28|.|.
TGTGCCAGCACTAAGCTCGGACGGACCCAGTACTTC
CASTKLGRTQYF
>TRBJ2-1|TRBV5-1|.|.
TGCGCCAGCAGCTACGACAGTTACAATGAGCAGTTCTTC
CASSYDSYNEQFF
>TRBJ1-2|TRBV6-2/TRBV6-3|.|.
TGTGCCAGCAGTCCACCTGTCGGGCTGGGGCATGGATCCTATGGCTACACCTTC
CASSPPVGLGHGSYGYTF
>TRBJ1-5|TRBV28|.|TRBD1
TGTGCCAGCAGTTTGGCCGGGACAGCCTACAATCAGCCCCAGCATTTT
CASSLAGTAYNQPQHF
>TRBJ2-3|TRBV15|once|.
TGTGCCACCAGCAGAGGACAGACCACAGATACGCAGTATTTT
CATSRGQTTDTQYF
>TRBJ1-1|TRBV19|.|.
TGTGCCAGTAGCCGCAGGGGTGGGACTGAAGCTTTCTTT
CASSRRGGTEAFF
>TRBJ1-6|TRBV5-1|.|.
TGCGCCAGCAGGGGCGGCGATAATTCACCCCTCCACTTT
CASRGGDNSPLHF
>TRBJ2-7|TRBV5-1|.|TRBD1
TGCGCCAGCAGCTTGATAGGACAGGGGGCTGGCGAGCAGTACTTC
CASSLIGQGAGEQYF
>TRBJ1-2|TRBV6-4|.|.
TGTGCCAGCAGTGACCAGGGAGGGAGCTATGGCTACACCTTC
CASSDQGGSYGYTF
>TRBJ1-5|TRBV10-3|.|.
TGTGCCATCGGGGGGACGGCACAGCCCCAGCATTTT
CAIGGTAQPQHF